A single sample gave rise to the 23 T cell receptor beta chains below, sequenced in a study of neoadjuvant nivolumab and ipilimumab in lung cancer. TCRdb's table, derived via immunoSEQ multiplex PCR, lists solely in-frame clones and lacks some. The data contain a few thousand clones, roughly 80% of them singletons. Specimen: normal lung tissue adjacent to the tumor, collected after neoadjuvant nivolumab, alone or with ipilimumab, at or shortly before surgery. The receptors were sampled from an adult with non-small cell lung cancer. Some clones in this sample may be carry-over from other donors' samples.

The V call is TRBV15, the J call TRBJ2-1, with TRBD2 matching over 7 bases. CDR1 is LNHNV and CDR2 is YYDKDF in the germline V gene (reference sequence). This CDR3 comprises 15 residues. Trimming took 5 bases from V and 10 from J; bases not matched to a gene: 14. CDR3 DNA sequence: TGTGCCACCAGCTTGGCGGGAGTGGGGATGGGGGAGCAGTTCTTC. Protein product: CATSLAGVGMGEQFF.

Concerning this clone itself: One end of the junction does not line up with germline, which may come from a read error. The chain couples TRBV7-9 to TRBJ1-2, with a tentative D call TRBD1 (5 bases). CDR1 and CDR2 from the germline V gene are SEHNR and FQNEAQ (reference sequence). The CDR3 spans 15 residues. CDR3 nucleotides: TGTGCCAGCAGCTCGGGGACCTCGGGGAACTTTGGCTACACCTTC. Protein product: CASSSGTSGNFGYTF.

This clone has more than one count but fewer than ten. This sequence joins TRBV7-2 and TRBJ2-1; tentatively, D is TRBD2 (6 bases). Germline CDR1 SGHTA, CDR2 FQGNSA. The CDR3 totals 14 residues. The ends were cut back, 1 base at V and 7 bases at J, with 11 bases in the middle. The CDR3: CASSLDNRGNEQFF. CDR3 bases: TGTGCCAGCAGCTTAGATAACCGGGGGAATGAGCAGTTCTTC.

The chain carries TRBV30 and TRBJ1-2; D remains unclear. With 1 base removed from V and 8 bases from J, the gap between germline ends came to 11 bases. Germline CDR1 GTSNPN, CDR2 SVGIG (reference sequence). The CDR3 is 12 residues long. The CDR3 is CAWSDRLRGYTF. DNA for the CDR3: TGTGCCTGGAGTGATCGGCTTAGGGGCTACACCTTC.

This rearrangement joins TRBV6-1 to TRBJ2-7; D not certain. The CDR3 has 12 residues. V was pared by 3 bases and J by 7 bases, with 10 bases between. Germline V CDR1 and CDR2: MNHNS, SASEGT. The CDR3 sequence: CASSESWREQYF. Here the CDR3 DNA reads TGTGCCAGCAGTGAGAGCTGGCGGGAGCAGTACTTC.

The chain recombines TRBV4-1 with TRBJ2-5; tentative D call: TRBD2 (6 bases). Germline lookup yields CDR1 MGHRA and CDR2 YSYEKL. With 0 bases removed from V and 5 bases from J, the gap between germline ends came to 13 bases. This CDR3 is 15 amino acids long. The CDR3 bases are TGCGCCAGCAGCCAAGATCCGGGAGCTTGGGAGACCCAGTACTTC. Translation gives CASSQDPGAWETQYF.

The gene calls are TRBV19 and TRBJ1-5; 10 bases align to TRBD1. V lost 1 base, J lost 7 bases, and 7 bases stayed unmatched. The CDR3 loop spans 16 amino acids. The V gene's germline CDR1 is LNHDA and CDR2 SQIVND (reference sequence). In DNA, the CDR3 is TGTGCCAGTAGTATAGGGAGACAGGGGGCAGGACAGCCCCAGCATTTT. This translates into CASSIGRQGAGQPQHF.

This chain uses TRBV7-2 with TRBJ2-5, with TRBD2 as a possible D gene (5 bases). The CDR3 runs to 15 residues. The V end was cut by 0 bases, the J end by 7 bases, with 15 bases between. Germline CDR1 and CDR2: SGHTA and FQGNSA. The CDR3: CASSLALGLRGTQYF. In nucleotides, the CDR3 is TGTGCCAGCAGCTTAGCGCTCGGACTCCGAGGGACCCAGTACTTC.

The chain employs TRBV6-5 and TRBJ2-7; D assignment may be TRBD1 or TRBD2 (6 bases each). V shed 6 bases and J shed 3 bases, with 15 bases lying between them. There are 14 residues in the CDR3. Germline CDR1 and CDR2: MNHEY and SVGAGI. The CDR3 loop is CASSAWGADYEQYF. The CDR3 nucleotides are TGTGCCAGCAGCGCCTGGGGGGCCGACTACGAGCAGTACTTC.

This chain uses TRBV6-5 with TRBJ2-7; D gene ambiguous. This CDR3 contains 13 residues. In germline, CDR1 is MNHEY, CDR2 SVGAGI. V gave up 0 bases and J gave up 5 bases, with 8 bases separating them. The CDR3 region is CASSYSGVNEQYF. As DNA, the CDR3 is TGTGCCAGCAGTTACTCAGGCGTGAACGAGCAGTACTTC.

The chain carries TRBV5-6 and TRBJ1-4; D gene unclear. V shed 4 bases and J shed 0 bases, with 7 bases lying between them. This CDR3 comprises 14 residues. The germline CDR1 and CDR2 sequences are SGHDT and YYEEEE. This CDR3 is CASSHTATNEKLFF. DNA of the CDR3: TGTGCCAGCAGCCATACTGCAACTAATGAAAAACTGTTTTTT.

V is TRBV19 and J is TRBJ1-2; TRBD1 aligns across 7 bases. V was clipped by 8 bases and J by 8 bases; unmatched bases: 11. CDR1 and CDR2 (germline): LNHDA, SQIVND (reference sequence). This CDR3 spans 13 amino acids. CDR3 DNA sequence: TGTGCCAGTCGGGACAGCCCTATTGCCGGCTACACCTTC. This translates into CASRDSPIAGYTF.

This chain links TRBV7-9 with TRBJ2-2; a possible D gene is TRBD2 (5 bases). Trimming left V 7 bases short and J 1 base short, with 13 bases between. Germline V CDR1 and CDR2: SEHNR, FQNEAQ (reference sequence). The CDR3 contains 15 residues. The CDR3: CASTPTGKNTGELFF. The CDR3 DNA reads as TGTGCCAGCACTCCCACGGGGAAGAACACCGGGGAGCTGTTTTTT.

This clone was recorded only once. The rearrangement uses TRBV19 and TRBJ1-2, with 10 bases aligning to TRBD1. Germline V gives CDR1 LNHDA, CDR2 SQIVND (reference sequence). V lost 7 bases and J lost 4; bases outside the gene matches: 9. There are 15 residues in the CDR3. CDR3 DNA sequence: TGTGCCAGTACCCAAGACAGGGGGCTAGGCTATGGCTACACCTTC. Encoded protein: CASTQDRGLGYGYTF.

The chain is built from TRBV19 and TRBJ2-7; 10 bases match TRBD2. The germline V gene has CDR1 LNHDA and CDR2 SQIVND (reference sequence). The CDR3 is 15 residues long. With V trimmed by 5 bases and J by 7 bases, 11 bases remained unmatched. CDR3 sequence reads: CASSRTSGFSGEQYF. The DNA for the CDR3 is TGTGCCAGTAGTCGGACTAGCGGTTTTTCGGGTGAGCAGTACTTC.

This clone appeared a few times. This chain joins TRBV30 and TRBJ1-4, with D maybe TRBD1 (6 bases). The CDR3 covers 15 residues. Trimming shortened V by 3 bases and J by 6 bases, and 17 bases separated the two germline ends. Germline assignment: CDR1 GTSNPN and CDR2 SVGIG (reference sequence). CDR3 bases: TGTGCCTGGAGCACAGGGACACCGGGGGATGAAAAACTGTTTTTT. Encoded protein: CAWSTGTPGDEKLFF. The complete variable domain, with remaining parts taken from reference TRBV30 and TRBJ1-4, reads SQTIHQWPATLVQPVGSPLSLECTVEGTSNPNLYWYRQAAGRGLQLLFYSVGIGQISSEVPQNLSASRPQDRQFILSSKKLLLSDSGFYLCAWSTGTPGDEKLFFGSGTQLSVL.

CDR3 nucleotides: TGTGCCAGCTCACCACGGGCGACGGCTGGAAACACCATATATTTT. The encoded protein is CASSPRATAGNTIYF. The rearrangement joins TRBV18 to TRBJ1-3; D is ambiguous. CDR1 is KGHSH and CDR2 is LQKENI in the germline V gene. V lost 1 base and J lost 2, with 9 bases in between. There are 15 residues in the CDR3. The whole variable domain, filled in from reference TRBV18 and TRBJ1-3, reads NAGVMQNPRHLVRRRGQEARLRCSPMKGHSHVYWYRQLPEEGLKFMVYLQKENIIDESGMPKERFSAEFPKEGPSILRIQQVVRGDSAAYFCASSPRATAGNTIYFGEGSWLTVV.

J is TRBJ2-1 and V is TRBV25-1; 7 nucleotides align to TRBD2. V shed 4 bases and J 5 bases; nucleotides not matched to a gene: 5. The CDR3 runs 14 residues. CDR1 is MGHDK, CDR2 SYGVNS, per germline. This chain's CDR3 is CASSVASGNNEQFF. The CDR3 DNA reads TGTGCCAGCAGTGTGGCTAGCGGAAACAATGAGCAGTTCTTC.

This chain joins TRBV4-3 and TRBJ2-6; TRBD1 is a possible D gene (5 bases). Germline CDR1 is LGHNA and CDR2 is YSLEER. This CDR3 has 17 amino acids. Trimming removed 1 base at V and 1 base at J, with 11 bases between. For the CDR3, the DNA is TGCGCCAGCAGCCAAGGAGATCAGGGATCTGGGGCCAACGTCCTGACTTTC. This encodes CASSQGDQGSGANVLTF.

This clone was counted only a few times. The chain is built from TRBV7-2 and TRBJ2-5; D perhaps matches TRBD1 (6 bases). This CDR3 has 15 amino acids. Germline CDR1 reads SGHTA; CDR2 reads FQGNSA. V was clipped by 5 bases and J by 1 base, with 14 bases between them. CDR3 loop: CASSRVVGAQETQYF. Written as DNA, the CDR3 is TGTGCCAGCAGCCGCGTAGTGGGGGCCCAAGAGACCCAGTACTTC.

In this sample, this clone turned up a few times. The V and J genes are TRBV21-1 and TRBJ2-5; the table assigns TRBD1, which was not confirmed against the DNA. TRBV21-1 is a pseudogene segment. The CDR3 is 14 amino acids. CDR3 loop: CASSNNRGQETQYF. CDR3 coding DNA: TGTGCCAGCAGCAACAACAGGGGACAAGAGACCCAGTACTTC.

The rearrangement joins TRBV5-5 to TRBJ1-2; D is ambiguous. Germline V gene data show CDR1 as SGHKS and CDR2 as YYEKEE (reference sequence). The CDR3 loop spans 13 amino acids. The ends were cut back, 1 base at V and 2 bases at J, with 6 bases in the middle. CDR3 in amino acids: CASSLTSNYGYTF. DNA for the CDR3: TGTGCCAGCAGCTTGACCTCGAACTATGGCTACACCTTC.

The CDR3 here is CASLGVSREQYF. For the CDR3, the DNA is TGTGCCAGTCTAGGCGTCTCGCGGGAGCAGTACTTC. V gene TRBV19 combines with J gene TRBJ2-7; D remains unclear. The CDR3 totals 12 residues. The V and J ends lost 8 bases and 7 bases respectively, with 15 bases between them. The germline V gene has CDR1 LNHDA and CDR2 SQIVND (reference sequence). The variable domain in full, with the rest retrieved from reference TRBV19 and TRBJ2-7, is DGGITQSPKYLFRKEGQNVTLSCEQNLNHDAMYWYRQDPGQGLRLIYYSQIVNDFQKGDIAEGYSVSREKKESFPLTVTSAQKNPTAFYLCASLGVSREQYFGPGTRLTVT.